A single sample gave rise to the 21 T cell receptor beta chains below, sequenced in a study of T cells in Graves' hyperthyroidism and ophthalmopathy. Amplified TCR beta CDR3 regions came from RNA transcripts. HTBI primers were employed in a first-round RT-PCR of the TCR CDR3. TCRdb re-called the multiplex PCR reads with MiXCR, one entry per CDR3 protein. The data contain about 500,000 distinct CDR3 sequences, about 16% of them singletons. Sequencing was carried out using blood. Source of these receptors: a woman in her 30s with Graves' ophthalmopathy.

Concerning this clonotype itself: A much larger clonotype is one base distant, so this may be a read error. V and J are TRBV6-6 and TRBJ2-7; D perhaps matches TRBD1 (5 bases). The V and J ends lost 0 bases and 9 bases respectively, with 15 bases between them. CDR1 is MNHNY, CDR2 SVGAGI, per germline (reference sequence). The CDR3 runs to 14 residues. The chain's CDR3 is CASSYSGAVCAQYF. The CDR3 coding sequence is TGTGCCAGCAGTTACTCTGGGGCTGTGTGCGCGCAGTACTTC.

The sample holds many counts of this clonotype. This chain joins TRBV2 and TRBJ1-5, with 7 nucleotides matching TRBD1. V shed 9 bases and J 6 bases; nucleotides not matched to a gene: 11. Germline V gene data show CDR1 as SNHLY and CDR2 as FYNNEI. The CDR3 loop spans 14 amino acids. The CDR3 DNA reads TGTGCCAGTGGGCAGACAGGGCTTGTTCAGCCCCAGCATTTT. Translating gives CASGQTGLVQPQHF.

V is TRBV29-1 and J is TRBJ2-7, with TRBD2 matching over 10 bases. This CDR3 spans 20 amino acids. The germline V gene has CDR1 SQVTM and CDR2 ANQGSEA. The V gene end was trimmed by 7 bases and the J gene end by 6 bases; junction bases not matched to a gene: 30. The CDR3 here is CSGPGTAGTSDSHVILEQYF. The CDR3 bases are TGCAGCGGACCCGGGACAGCCGGGACTAGCGATAGCCATGTAATCCTCGAGCAGTACTTC.

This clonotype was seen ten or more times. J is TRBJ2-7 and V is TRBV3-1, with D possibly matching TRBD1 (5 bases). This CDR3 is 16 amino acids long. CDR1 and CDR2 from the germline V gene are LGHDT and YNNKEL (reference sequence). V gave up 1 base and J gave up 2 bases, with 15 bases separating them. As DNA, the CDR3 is TGTGCCAGCAGCCAAGTCCCGTTGAAAGGGGCCTACGAGCAGTACTTC. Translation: CASSQVPLKGAYEQYF.

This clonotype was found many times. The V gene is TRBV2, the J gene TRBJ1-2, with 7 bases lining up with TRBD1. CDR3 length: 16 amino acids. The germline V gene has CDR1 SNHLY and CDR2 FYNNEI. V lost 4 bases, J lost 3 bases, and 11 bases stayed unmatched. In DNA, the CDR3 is TGTGCCAGCAGTGGGCCCCGGGACAGACTCTACTATGGCTACACCTTC. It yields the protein CASSGPRDRLYYGYTF.

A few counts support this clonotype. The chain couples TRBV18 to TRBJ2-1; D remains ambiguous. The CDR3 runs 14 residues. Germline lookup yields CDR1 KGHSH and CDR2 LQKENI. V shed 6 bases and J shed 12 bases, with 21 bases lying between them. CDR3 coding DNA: TGTGCCAGCTCCCCGACAACGACTGCTTTTTGGCAGTTCTTC. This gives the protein CASSPTTTAFWQFF.

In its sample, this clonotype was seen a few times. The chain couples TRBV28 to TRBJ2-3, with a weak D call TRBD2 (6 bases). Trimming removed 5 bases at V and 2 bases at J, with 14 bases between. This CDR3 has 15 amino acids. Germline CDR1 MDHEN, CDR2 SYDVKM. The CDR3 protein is CASSVSGGNTDTQYF. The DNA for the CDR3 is TGTGCCAGCAGTGTGTCCGGGGGTAACACAGATACGCAGTATTTT.

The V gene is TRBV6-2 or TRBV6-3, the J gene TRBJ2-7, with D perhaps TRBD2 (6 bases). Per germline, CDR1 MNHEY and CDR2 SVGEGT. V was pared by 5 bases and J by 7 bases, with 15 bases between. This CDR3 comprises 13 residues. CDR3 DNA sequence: TGTGCCAGCAGTACCGGTAAGGCGGGAGAGCAGTACTTC. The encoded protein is CASSTGKAGEQYF.

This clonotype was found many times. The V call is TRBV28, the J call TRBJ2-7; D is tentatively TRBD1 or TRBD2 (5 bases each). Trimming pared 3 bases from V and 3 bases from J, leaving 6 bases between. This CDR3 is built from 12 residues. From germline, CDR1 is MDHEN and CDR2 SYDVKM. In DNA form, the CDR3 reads TGTGCCAGCAGTTTGAGGGGCTACGAGCAGTACTTC. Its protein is CASSLRGYEQYF.

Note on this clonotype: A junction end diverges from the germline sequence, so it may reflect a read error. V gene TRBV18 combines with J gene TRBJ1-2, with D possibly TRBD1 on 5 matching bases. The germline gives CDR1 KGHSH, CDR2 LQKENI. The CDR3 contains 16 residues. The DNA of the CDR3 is TGTGCCAACTCACCCCCCCCGGGACCAGCTAACTATGGCTACACCTTC. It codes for CANSPPPGPANYGYTF.

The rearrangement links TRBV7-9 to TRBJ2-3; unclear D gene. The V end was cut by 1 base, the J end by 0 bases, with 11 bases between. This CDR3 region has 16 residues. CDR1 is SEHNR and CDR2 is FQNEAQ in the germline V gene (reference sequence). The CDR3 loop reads CASSLEKLTSTDTQYF. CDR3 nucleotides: TGTGCCAGCAGCTTAGAAAAATTGACTAGCACAGATACGCAGTATTTT. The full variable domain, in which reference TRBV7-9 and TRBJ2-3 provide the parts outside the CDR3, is DTGVSQNPRHKITKRGQNVTFRCDPISEHNRLYWYRQTLGQGPEFLTYFQNEAQLEKSRLLSDRFSAERPKGSFSTLEIQRTEQGDSAMYLCASSLEKLTSTDTQYFGPGTRLTVL.

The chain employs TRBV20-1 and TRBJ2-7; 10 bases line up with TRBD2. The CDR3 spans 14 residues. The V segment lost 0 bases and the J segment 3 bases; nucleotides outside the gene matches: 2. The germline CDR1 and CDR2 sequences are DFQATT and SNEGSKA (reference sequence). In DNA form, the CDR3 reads TGCAGTGCTAGAGATACTAGCGGGAACTACGAGCAGTACTTC. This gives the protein CSARDTSGNYEQYF.

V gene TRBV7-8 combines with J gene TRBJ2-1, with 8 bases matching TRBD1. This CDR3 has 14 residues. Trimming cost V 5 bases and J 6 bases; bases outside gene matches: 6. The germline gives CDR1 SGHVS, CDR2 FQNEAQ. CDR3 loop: CASSPDRVGNEQFF. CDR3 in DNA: TGTGCCAGCAGCCCGGACAGGGTGGGCAATGAGCAGTTCTTC. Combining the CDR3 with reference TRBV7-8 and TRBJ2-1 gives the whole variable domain GAGVSQSPRYKVAKRGQDVALRCDPISGHVSLFWYQQALGQGPEFLTYFQNEAQLDKSGLPSDRFFAERPEGSVSTLKIQRTQQEDSAVYLCASSPDRVGNEQFFGPGTRLTVL.

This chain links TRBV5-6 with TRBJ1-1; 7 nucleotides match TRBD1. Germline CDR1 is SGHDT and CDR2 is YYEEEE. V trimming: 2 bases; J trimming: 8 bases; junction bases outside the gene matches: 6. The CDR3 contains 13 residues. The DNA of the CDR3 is TGTGCCAGCAGCTTTGGTTACAGGGGCGAAGCTTTCTTT. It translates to CASSFGYRGEAFF. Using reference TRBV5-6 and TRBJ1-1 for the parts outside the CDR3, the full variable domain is DAGVTQSPTHLIKTRGQQVTLRCSPKSGHDTVSWYQQALGQGPQFIFQYYEEEERQRGNFPDRFSGHQFPNYSSELNVNALLLGDSALYLCASSFGYRGEAFFGQGTRLTVV.

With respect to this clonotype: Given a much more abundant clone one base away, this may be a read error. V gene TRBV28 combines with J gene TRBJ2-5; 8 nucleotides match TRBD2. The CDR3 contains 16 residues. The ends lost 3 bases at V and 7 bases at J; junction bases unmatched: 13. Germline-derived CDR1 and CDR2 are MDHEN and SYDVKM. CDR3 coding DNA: TGTGCCAGCAGTTTTGGACGGGGGGGGGGGCCGGGGACCCAGTACTTC. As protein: CASSFGRGGGPGTQYF.

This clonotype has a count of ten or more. The CDR3 sequence is CASSLTTDLMGDTEAFF. The CDR3 DNA reads as TGTGCCAGCAGTTTAACGACAGACCTAATGGGGGACACTGAAGCTTTCTTT. The gene calls are TRBV27 and TRBJ1-1, with D possibly being TRBD1 (5 bases). The CDR3 is 17 residues long. Germline lookup yields CDR1 MNHEY and CDR2 SMNVEV (reference sequence). Trimming cost V 2 bases and J 3 bases, with 19 bases left between them.

DNA of the CDR3: TGCGCCAGCAGCTTGGCCTTTCGAGTAGCGGGGGGTTCGGAGCAGTTCTTC. Translating it yields CASSLAFRVAGGSEQFF. V is TRBV5-1 and J is TRBJ2-1; TRBD2 matches 10 bases. Per germline, CDR1 SGHRS and CDR2 YFSETQ. J was trimmed by 10 bases and V by 0 bases; bases with no gene match: 13. This CDR3 spans 17 amino acids.

CDR3 in amino acids: CATSHTGGAGTEAFF. The DNA for the CDR3 is TGTGCCACCAGTCACACAGGGGGCGCCGGTACTGAAGCTTTCTTT. The chain combines TRBV24-1 with TRBJ1-1; 9 bases align to TRBD1. V shed 6 bases and J 5 bases; nucleotides not matched to a gene: 9. The CDR3 is made up of 15 amino acids. The germline CDR1 and CDR2 sequences are KGHDR and SFDVKD.

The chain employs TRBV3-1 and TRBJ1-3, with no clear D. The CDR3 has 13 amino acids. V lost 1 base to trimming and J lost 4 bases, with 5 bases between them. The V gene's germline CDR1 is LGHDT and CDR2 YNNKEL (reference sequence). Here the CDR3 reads CASSQVGGNTIYF. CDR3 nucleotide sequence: TGTGCCAGCAGCCAAGTTGGGGGAAACACCATATATTTT.

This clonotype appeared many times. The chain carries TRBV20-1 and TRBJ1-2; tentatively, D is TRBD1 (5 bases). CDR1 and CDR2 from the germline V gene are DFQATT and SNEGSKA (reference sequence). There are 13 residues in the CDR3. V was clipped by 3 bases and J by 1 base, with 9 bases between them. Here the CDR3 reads CSASFGGNYGYTF. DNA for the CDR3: TGCAGTGCTAGCTTCGGGGGTAACTATGGCTACACCTTC.

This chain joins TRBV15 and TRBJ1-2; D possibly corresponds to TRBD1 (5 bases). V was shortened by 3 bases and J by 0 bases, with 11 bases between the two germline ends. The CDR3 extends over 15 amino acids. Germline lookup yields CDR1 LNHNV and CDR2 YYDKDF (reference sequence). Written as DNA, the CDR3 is TGTGCCACCAGCAGGCCAGACAGCTCTAACTATGGCTACACCTTC. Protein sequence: CATSRPDSSNYGYTF.